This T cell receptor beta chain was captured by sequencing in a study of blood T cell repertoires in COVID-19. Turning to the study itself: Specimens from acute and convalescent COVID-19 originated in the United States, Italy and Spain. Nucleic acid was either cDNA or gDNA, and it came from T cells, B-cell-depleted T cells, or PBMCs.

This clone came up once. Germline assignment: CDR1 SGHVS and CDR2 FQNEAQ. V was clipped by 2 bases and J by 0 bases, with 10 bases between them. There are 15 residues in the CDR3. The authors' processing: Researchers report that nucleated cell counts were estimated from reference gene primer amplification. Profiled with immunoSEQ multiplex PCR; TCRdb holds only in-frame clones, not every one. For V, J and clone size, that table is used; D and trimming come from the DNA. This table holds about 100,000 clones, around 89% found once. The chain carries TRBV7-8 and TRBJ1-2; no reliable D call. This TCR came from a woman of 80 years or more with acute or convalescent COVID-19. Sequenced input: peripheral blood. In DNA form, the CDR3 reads TGTGCCAGCAGCTTATTGGCGGAAGCTAACTATGGCTACACCTTC. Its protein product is CASSLLAEANYGYTF.